This T cell receptor beta chain was identified during a study of technical replicates of blood from a few donors. The CDR3 runs to 19 residues. The V segment lost 2 bases and the J segment 3 bases; nucleotides outside the gene matches: 16. In germline, CDR1 is KGHSH, CDR2 LQKENI. The data were produced by immunoSEQ multiplex PCR, yet TCRdb's version contains in-frame clones alone and is incomplete. Of 50,000 or so clones in the sample, 92% were seen once. The origin of this receptor is a human donor in good health. Some clones in this sample may be carry-over from other donors' samples. Sequencing was done on a sample of PBMCs. This rearrangement joins TRBV18 to TRBJ2-3, with 8 bases aligning to TRBD2. CDR3 residues: CASSPFPTGTSTGTDTQYF. CDR3 in DNA: TGTGCCAGCTCACCATTCCCGACCGGGACTAGTACTGGGACAGATACGCAGTATTTT.